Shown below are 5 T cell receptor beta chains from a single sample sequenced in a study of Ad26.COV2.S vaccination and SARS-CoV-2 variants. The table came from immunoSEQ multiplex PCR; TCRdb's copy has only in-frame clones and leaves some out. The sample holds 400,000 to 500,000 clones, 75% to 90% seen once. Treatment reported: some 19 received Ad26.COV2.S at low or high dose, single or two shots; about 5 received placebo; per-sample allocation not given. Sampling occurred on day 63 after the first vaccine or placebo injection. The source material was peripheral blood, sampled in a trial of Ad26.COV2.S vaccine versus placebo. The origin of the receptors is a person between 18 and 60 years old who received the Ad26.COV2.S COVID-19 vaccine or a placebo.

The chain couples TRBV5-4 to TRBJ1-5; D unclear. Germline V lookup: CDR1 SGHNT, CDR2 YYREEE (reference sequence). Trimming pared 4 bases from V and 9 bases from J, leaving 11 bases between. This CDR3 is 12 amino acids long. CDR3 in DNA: TGTGCCAGCAGCCGGGCCACGGGGCCCCAGCATTTT. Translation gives CASSRATGPQHF.

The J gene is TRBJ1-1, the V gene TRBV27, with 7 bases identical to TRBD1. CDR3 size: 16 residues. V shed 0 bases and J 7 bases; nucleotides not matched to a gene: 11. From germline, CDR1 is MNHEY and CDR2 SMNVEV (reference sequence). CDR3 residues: CASSLSAPHRGFEAFF. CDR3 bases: TGTGCCAGCAGTTTATCCGCCCCCCACAGGGGTTTTGAAGCTTTCTTT.

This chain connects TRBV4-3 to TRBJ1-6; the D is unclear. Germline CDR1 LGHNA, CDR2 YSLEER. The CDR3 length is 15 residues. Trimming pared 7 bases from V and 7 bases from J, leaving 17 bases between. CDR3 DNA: TGCGCCAGCACTCGAACCTTATCGGGGAATTCACCCCTCCACTTT. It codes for CASTRTLSGNSPLHF.

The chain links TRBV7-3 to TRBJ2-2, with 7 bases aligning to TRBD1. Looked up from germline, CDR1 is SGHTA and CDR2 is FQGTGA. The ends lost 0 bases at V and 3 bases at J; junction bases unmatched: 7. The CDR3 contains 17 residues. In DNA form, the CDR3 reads TGTGCCAGCAGCTTAACCGCAAGGGGGCTATACACCGGGGAGCTGTTTTTT. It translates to CASSLTARGLYTGELFF.

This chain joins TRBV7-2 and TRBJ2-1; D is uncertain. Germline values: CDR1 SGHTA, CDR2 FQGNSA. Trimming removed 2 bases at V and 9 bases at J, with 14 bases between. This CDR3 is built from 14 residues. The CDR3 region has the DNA TGTGCCAGCAGCTTATTGCGGTCTTCGAGTGAGCAGTTCTTC. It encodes CASSLLRSSSEQFF.